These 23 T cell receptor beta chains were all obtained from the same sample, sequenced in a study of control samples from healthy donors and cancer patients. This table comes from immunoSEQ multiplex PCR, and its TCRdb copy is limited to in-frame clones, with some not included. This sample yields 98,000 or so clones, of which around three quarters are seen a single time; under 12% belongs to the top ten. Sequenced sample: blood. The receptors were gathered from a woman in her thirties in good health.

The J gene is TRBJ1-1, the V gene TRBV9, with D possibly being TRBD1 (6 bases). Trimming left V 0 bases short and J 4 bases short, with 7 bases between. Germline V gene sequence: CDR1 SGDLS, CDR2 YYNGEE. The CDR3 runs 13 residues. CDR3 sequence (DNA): TGTGCCAGCAGCGTAGGGGGGCCCACTGAAGCTTTCTTT. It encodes CASSVGGPTEAFF.

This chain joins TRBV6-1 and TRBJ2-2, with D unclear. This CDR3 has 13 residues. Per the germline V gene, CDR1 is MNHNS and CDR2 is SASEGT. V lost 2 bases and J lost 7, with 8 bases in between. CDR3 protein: CASSERGIGELFF. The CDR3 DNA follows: TGTGCCAGCAGTGAAAGAGGTATCGGGGAGCTGTTTTTT.

The DNA for the CDR3 is TGTGCCAGCAGTTGGGGGGGCTCGACAACAGATACGCAGTATTTT. Protein sequence: CASSWGGSTTDTQYF. The chain joins TRBV6-2 or TRBV6-3 to TRBJ2-3, with D possibly matching TRBD2 (7 bases). The CDR3 spans 15 residues. Germline CDR1 and CDR2: MNHEY and SVGEGT. Trimming cost V 4 bases and J 3 bases, with 14 bases left between them.

CDR3 bases: TGTGCCAGCAGTGATACCTACGAGGAGCACGGCTACACCTTC. Its protein is CASSDTYEEHGYTF. The V call is TRBV25-1, the J call TRBJ1-2; D is undetermined. The CDR3 spans 14 residues. Germline CDR1 reads MGHDK; CDR2 reads SYGVNS. Trimming took 3 bases from V and 8 from J, leaving 16 bases between them.

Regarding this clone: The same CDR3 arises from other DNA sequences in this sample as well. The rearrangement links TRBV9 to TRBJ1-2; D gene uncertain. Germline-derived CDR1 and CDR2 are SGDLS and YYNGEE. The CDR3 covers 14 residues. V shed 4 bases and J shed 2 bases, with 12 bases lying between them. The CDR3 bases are TGTGCCAGCAGCCCGTCGGGAACCAACTATGGCTACACCTTC. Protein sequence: CASSPSGTNYGYTF. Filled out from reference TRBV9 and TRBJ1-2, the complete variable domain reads DSGVTQTPKHLITATGQRVTLRCSPRSGDLSVYWYQQSLDQGLQFLIQYYNGEERAKGNILERFSAQQFPDLHSELNLSSLELGDSALYFCASSPSGTNYGYTFGSGTRLTVV.

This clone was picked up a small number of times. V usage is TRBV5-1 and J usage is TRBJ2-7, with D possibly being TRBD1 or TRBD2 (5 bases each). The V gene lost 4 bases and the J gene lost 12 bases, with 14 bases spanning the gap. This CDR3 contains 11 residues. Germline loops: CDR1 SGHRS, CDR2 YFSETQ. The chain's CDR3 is CASSQEGYMYF. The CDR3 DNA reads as TGCGCCAGCAGCCAAGAGGGGTATATGTACTTC.

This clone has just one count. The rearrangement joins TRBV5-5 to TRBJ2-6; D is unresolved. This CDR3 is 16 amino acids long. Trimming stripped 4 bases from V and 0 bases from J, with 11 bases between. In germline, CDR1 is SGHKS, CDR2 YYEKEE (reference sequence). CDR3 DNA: TGTGCCAGCAGCAGCAGCGACGACTCTGGGGCCAACGTCCTGACTTTC. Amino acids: CASSSSDDSGANVLTF.

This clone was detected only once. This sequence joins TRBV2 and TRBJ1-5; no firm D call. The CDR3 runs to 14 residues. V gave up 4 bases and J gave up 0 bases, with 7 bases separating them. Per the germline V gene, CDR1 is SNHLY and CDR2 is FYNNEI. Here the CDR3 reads CASSAGNSNQPQHF. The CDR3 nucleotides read TGTGCCAGCAGTGCCGGGAATAGCAATCAGCCCCAGCATTTT.

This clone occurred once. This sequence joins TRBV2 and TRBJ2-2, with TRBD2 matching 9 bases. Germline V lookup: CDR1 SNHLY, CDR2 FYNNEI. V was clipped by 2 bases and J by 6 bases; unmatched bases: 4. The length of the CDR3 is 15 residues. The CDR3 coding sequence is TGTGCCAGCAGTGAATGGCGGGGGGGCTCCGGGGAGCTGTTTTTT. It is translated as CASSEWRGGSGELFF.

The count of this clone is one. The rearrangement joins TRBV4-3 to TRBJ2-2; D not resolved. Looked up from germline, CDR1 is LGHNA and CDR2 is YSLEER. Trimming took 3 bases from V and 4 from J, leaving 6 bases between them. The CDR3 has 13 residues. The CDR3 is CASSHARTGELFF. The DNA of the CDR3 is TGCGCCAGCAGCCACGCCCGCACCGGGGAGCTGTTTTTT.

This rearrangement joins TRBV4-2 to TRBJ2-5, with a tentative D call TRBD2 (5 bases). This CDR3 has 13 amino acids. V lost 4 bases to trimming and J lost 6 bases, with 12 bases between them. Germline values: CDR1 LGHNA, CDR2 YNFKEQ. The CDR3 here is CASSRESGKTQYF. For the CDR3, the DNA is TGTGCCAGCAGCCGGGAGTCGGGGAAGACCCAGTACTTC.

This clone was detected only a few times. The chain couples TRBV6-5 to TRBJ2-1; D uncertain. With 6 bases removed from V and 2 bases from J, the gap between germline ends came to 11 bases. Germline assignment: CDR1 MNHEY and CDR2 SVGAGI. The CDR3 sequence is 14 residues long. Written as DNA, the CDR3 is TGTGCCAGCAGCCTACGAGTAGCCTACAATGAGCAGTTCTTC. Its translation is CASSLRVAYNEQFF.

This CDR3 reads CASSSSGEGAPETQYF. The DNA of the CDR3 is TGTGCCAGCAGCTCTTCGGGGGAGGGGGCTCCAGAGACCCAGTACTTC. The rearrangement uses TRBV11-2 and TRBJ2-5; tentatively, D is TRBD1 or TRBD2 (7 bases each). V lost 4 bases and J lost 4, with 19 bases in between. The CDR3 spans 16 residues. Per germline, CDR1 SGHAT and CDR2 FQNNGV.

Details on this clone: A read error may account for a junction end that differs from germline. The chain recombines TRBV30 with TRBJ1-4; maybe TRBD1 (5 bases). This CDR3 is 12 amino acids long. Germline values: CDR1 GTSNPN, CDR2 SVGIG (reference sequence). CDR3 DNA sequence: TGTGCCTGGAGCATTCCGGGGCTTACCCCCACGTTT. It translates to CAWSIPGLTPTF.

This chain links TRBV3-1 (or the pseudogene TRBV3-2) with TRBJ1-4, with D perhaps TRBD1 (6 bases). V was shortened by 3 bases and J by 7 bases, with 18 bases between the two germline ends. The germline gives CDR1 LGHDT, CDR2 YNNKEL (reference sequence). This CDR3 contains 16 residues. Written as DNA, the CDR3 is TGTGCCAGCAGCCAGGCCACCCCGGGGGGCGGTGAAAAACTGTTTTTT. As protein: CASSQATPGGGEKLFF.

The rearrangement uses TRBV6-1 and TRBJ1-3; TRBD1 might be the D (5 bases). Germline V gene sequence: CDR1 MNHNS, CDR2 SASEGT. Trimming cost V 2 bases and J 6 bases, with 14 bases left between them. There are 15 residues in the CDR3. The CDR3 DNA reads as TGTGCCAGCAGTGAATGGGGCAGGGCTGAAAACACCATATATTTT. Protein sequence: CASSEWGRAENTIYF.

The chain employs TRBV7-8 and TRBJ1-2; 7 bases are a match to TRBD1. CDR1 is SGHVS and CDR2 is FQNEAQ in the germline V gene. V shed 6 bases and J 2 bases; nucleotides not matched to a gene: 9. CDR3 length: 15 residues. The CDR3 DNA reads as TGTGCCAGCAGTCTAGAGGGACAGTCCAACTATGGCTACACCTTC. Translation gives CASSLEGQSNYGYTF.

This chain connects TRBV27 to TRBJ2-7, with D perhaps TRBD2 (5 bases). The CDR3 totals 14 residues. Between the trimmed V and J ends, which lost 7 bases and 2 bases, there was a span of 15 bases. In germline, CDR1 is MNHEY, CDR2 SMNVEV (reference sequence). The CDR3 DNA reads TGTGCCAGCACCGCTACCGCGGGTCCCTACGAGCAGTACTTC. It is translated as CASTATAGPYEQYF.

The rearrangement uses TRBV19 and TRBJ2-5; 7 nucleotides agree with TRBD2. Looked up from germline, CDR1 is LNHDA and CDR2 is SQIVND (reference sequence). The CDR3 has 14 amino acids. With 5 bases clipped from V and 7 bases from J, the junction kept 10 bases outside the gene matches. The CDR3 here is CASSLADLPRTQYF. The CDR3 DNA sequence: TGTGCCAGTAGTCTAGCGGACCTCCCGCGGACCCAGTACTTC.

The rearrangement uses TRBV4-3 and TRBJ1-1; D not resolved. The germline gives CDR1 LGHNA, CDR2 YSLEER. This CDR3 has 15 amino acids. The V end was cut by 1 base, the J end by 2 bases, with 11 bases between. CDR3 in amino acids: CASSQGTGHNTEAFF. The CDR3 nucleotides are TGCGCCAGCAGCCAAGGGACGGGCCACAACACTGAAGCTTTCTTT.

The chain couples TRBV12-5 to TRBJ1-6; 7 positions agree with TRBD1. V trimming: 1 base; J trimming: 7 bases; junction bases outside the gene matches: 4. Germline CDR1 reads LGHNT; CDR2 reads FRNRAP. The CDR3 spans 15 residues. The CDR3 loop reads CASGLGGTDNSPLHF. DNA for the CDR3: TGTGCTAGTGGTTTGGGCGGGACAGACAATTCACCCCTCCACTTT.

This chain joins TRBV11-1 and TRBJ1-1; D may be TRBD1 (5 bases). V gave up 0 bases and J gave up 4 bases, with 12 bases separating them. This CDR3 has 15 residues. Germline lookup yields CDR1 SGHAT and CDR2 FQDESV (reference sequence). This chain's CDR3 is CASSLAQGSGTEAFF. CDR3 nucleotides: TGTGCCAGCAGCTTAGCCCAGGGATCGGGCACTGAAGCTTTCTTT. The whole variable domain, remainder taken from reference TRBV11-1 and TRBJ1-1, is EAEVAQSPRYKITEKSQAVAFWCDPISGHATLYWYRQILGQGPELLVQFQDESVVDDSQLPKDRFSAERLKGVDSTLKIQPAELGDSAMYLCASSLAQGSGTEAFFGQGTRLTVV.

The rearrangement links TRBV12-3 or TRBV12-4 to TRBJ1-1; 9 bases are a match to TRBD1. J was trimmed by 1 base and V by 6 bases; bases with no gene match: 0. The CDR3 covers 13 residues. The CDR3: CASRDRGNTEAFF. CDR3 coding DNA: TGTGCCAGCAGGGACAGGGGGAACACTGAAGCTTTCTTT.